Each of the 31 T cell receptor beta chains below was sequenced from the same sample in a study of CD8+ T cells in alopecia areata. Indicated treatment: oral pan-JAK inhibitor, 5-10 mg twice daily. RNA extraction was followed by reverse transcription into cDNA, which acted as the sequencing template. TCRdb's table, derived via immunoSEQ multiplex PCR, lists solely in-frame clones and lacks some. The sample shows approximately 280,000 clones, roughly 60% of them seen only once. Sequenced material: CD4+ T cells sorted from blood, taken at week 24, from a patient treated with tofacitinib. These receptors were collected from a human donor with alopecia areata.

The V and J genes are TRBV30 and TRBJ2-5; D remains unclear. Germline CDR1 and CDR2: GTSNPN and SVGIG (reference sequence). V was pared by 5 bases and J by 2 bases, with 9 bases between. This CDR3 is built from 12 residues. The CDR3: CAWARQQETQYF. In nucleotides, the CDR3 is TGTGCCTGGGCCCGGCAGCAAGAGACCCAGTACTTC.

J is TRBJ2-1 and V is TRBV18; a weak D match, TRBD2 (5 bases). V dropped 1 base and J dropped 4 bases, with 11 bases sitting between them. This CDR3 has 15 amino acids. Germline V gene sequence: CDR1 KGHSH, CDR2 LQKENI. CDR3 coding DNA: TGTGCCAGCTCACCACTCGCAGCGGAATACAATGAGCAGTTCTTC. Protein: CASSPLAAEYNEQFF.

The V call is TRBV5-1, the J call TRBJ1-2; possibly TRBD1 for D (6 bases). This CDR3 comprises 16 residues. The V end lost 4 bases, the J end lost 7 bases, and 23 bases lay between the germline ends. Germline V lookup: CDR1 SGHRS, CDR2 YFSETQ. CDR3 amino acids: CASSPQGVREFGGYTF. DNA of the CDR3: TGCGCCAGCAGCCCACAGGGAGTGAGAGAGTTTGGTGGCTACACCTTC. Full variable domain (outside the CDR3, taken from reference TRBV5-1 and TRBJ1-2): KAGVTQTPRYLIKTRGQQVTLSCSPISGHRSVSWYQQTPGQGLQFLFEYFSETQRNKGNFPGRFSGRQFSNSRSEMNVSTLELGDSALYLCASSPQGVREFGGYTFGSGTRLTVV.

The genes are TRBV29-1 and TRBJ2-1; possibly TRBD1 for D (6 bases). The ends were cut back, 1 base at V and 3 bases at J, with 7 bases in the middle. This CDR3 is built from 13 residues. The germline V gene has CDR1 SQVTM and CDR2 ANQGSEA. For the CDR3, the DNA is TGCAGCGTTGAAGTAGGGGGCTACAATGAGCAGTTCTTC. Amino acids: CSVEVGGYNEQFF.

This clone was seen more than once but under ten times. This chain uses TRBV29-1 with TRBJ1-5, with a weak D call TRBD1 (5 bases). V was pared by 6 bases and J by 5 bases, with 14 bases between. The CDR3 consists of 13 residues. Looked up from germline, CDR1 is SQVTM and CDR2 is ANQGSEA. The CDR3 is CSVRASGDQPQHF. CDR3 nucleotides: TGCAGCGTCCGGGCGTCGGGGGATCAGCCCCAGCATTTT.

The chain couples TRBV29-1 to TRBJ2-3; 10 nucleotides match TRBD2. CDR1 SQVTM and CDR2 ANQGSEA come from the germline V gene. The junction had 7 bases not matched to a gene; V was cut back by 4 bases and J by 9 bases. This CDR3 region has 13 residues. This CDR3 is CSVVGLAGETQYF. Written as DNA, the CDR3 is TGCAGCGTTGTAGGGCTAGCGGGGGAAACGCAGTATTTT.

This rearrangement joins TRBV29-1 to TRBJ2-5; 9 bases align to TRBD1. The CDR3 sequence is 14 residues long. The trim removed 2 bases at V and 5 bases at J, leaving 6 bases unmatched. The V gene's germline CDR1 is SQVTM and CDR2 ANQGSEA. The CDR3 sequence: CSVEKGTGSETQYF. CDR3 DNA: TGCAGCGTTGAAAAAGGGACAGGGTCGGAGACCCAGTACTTC.

This clone occurred a few times. The rearrangement joins TRBV30 to TRBJ2-2; no clear D gene. From germline, CDR1 is GTSNPN and CDR2 SVGIG (reference sequence). The V end lost 2 bases, the J end lost 5 bases, and 9 bases lay between the germline ends. This CDR3 has 13 amino acids. CDR3 sequence: CAWSQDATGELFF. Written as DNA, the CDR3 is TGTGCCTGGAGTCAGGACGCGACCGGGGAGCTGTTTTTT.

This chain joins TRBV10-3 and TRBJ1-2; D is uncertain. CDR1 is ENHRY, CDR2 SYGVKD, per germline. The CDR3 loop spans 12 amino acids. V was cut by 7 bases and J by 4 bases, with 10 bases left in between. The CDR3 reads CAITEEGYGYTF. In nucleotides, the CDR3 is TGTGCCATCACCGAAGAGGGCTATGGCTACACCTTC.

This chain uses TRBV9 with TRBJ2-3, with TRBD2 as a possible D gene (5 bases). CDR1 and CDR2 from the germline V gene are SGDLS and YYNGEE. With 3 bases removed from V and 6 bases from J, the gap between germline ends came to 11 bases. This CDR3 is built from 13 residues. The CDR3 is CASSAQSGDTQYF. In nucleotides, the CDR3 is TGTGCCAGCAGCGCTCAATCGGGGGATACGCAGTATTTT.

V is TRBV29-1 and J is TRBJ2-5; D is unresolved. The length of the CDR3 is 11 residues. Germline V lookup: CDR1 SQVTM, CDR2 ANQGSEA. Trimming took 7 bases from V and 4 from J, leaving 10 bases between them. The CDR3 bases are TGCAGCGGTGGAAATACAGAGACCCAGTACTTC. Translating it yields CSGGNTETQYF.

J is TRBJ2-3 and V is TRBV6-5; D possibly uses TRBD1 or TRBD2 (5 bases each). V lost 2 bases, J lost 2 bases, and 11 bases lay in between. The CDR3 contains 15 residues. The V gene's germline CDR1 is MNHEY and CDR2 SVGAGI. The CDR3 region is CASSYRGGLTDTQYF. The CDR3 DNA reads TGTGCCAGCAGTTACCGGGGCGGGCTCACAGATACGCAGTATTTT.

V is TRBV29-1 and J is TRBJ1-1, with TRBD1 matching 8 bases. V shed 4 bases, J shed 1 base, and the junction held 2 bases outside the gene matches. The CDR3 is 13 amino acids. Germline V gives CDR1 SQVTM, CDR2 ANQGSEA. Written as DNA, the CDR3 is TGCAGCGTTGGGACAGGGAAGAACACTGAAGCTTTCTTT. Translated: CSVGTGKNTEAFF. Supplemented by reference TRBV29-1 and TRBJ1-1, the full variable domain reads SAVISQKPSRDICQRGTSLTIQCQVDSQVTMMFWYRQQPGQSLTLIATANQGSEATYESGFVIDKFPISRPNLTFSTLTVSNMSPEDSSIYLCSVGTGKNTEAFFGQGTRLTVV.

This clone has more than one count but fewer than ten. The chain joins TRBV28 to TRBJ1-4; D is uncertain. V was cut by 6 bases and J by 0 bases, with 8 bases left in between. The germline V gene encodes CDR1 MDHEN and CDR2 SYDVKM. The CDR3 contains 14 residues. The CDR3 sequence is CASSASATNEKLFF. CDR3 DNA: TGTGCCAGCAGCGCTAGTGCAACTAATGAAAAACTGTTTTTT.

This chain connects TRBV7-3 to TRBJ1-1; TRBD1 agrees at 8 bases. The CDR3 consists of 12 residues. After removal of 5 bases from V and 9 bases from J, the junction contained 5 bases not matched to a gene. Germline CDR1 reads SGHTA; CDR2 reads FQGTGA. CDR3 protein: CASSPRQGKAFF. In DNA form, the CDR3 reads TGTGCCAGCAGCCCGCGACAGGGGAAAGCTTTCTTT.

CDR3 in amino acids: CAWSVTGTGGASVAAFF. The CDR3 DNA sequence: TGTGCCTGGAGTGTAACCGGGACAGGGGGCGCTTCGGTCGCGGCTTTCTTT. The chain couples TRBV30 to TRBJ1-1; 12 positions match TRBD1. The ends lost 0 bases at V and 11 bases at J; junction bases unmatched: 16. The length of the CDR3 is 17 residues. CDR1 is GTSNPN and CDR2 is SVGIG in the germline V gene (reference sequence).

There are a few counts of this clone. Other nucleotide sequences from this sample produce the same CDR3. The J gene is TRBJ2-3, the V gene TRBV29-1, with TRBD2 matching over 11 bases. This CDR3 comprises 14 residues. Germline V gene sequence: CDR1 SQVTM, CDR2 ANQGSEA. The ends lost 2 bases at V and 3 bases at J; junction bases unmatched: 1. This CDR3 is CSVETSGGTDTQYF. Here the CDR3 DNA reads TGCAGCGTTGAAACTAGCGGGGGAACAGATACGCAGTATTTT.

The V call is TRBV5-7, the J call TRBJ2-7, with D tentatively TRBD2 (7 bases). TRBV5-7 is noted as an ORF with a role that remains uncertain. This CDR3 has 15 residues. Trimming took 1 base from V and 2 from J, leaving 13 bases between them. The CDR3 nucleotides are TGTGCCAGCAGCTTGAGATGCGGGGGCCCCTACGAGCAGTACTTC. Protein sequence: CASSLRCGGPYEQYF.

This clone was observed a handful of times. The chain recombines TRBV5-1 with TRBJ2-5, with 8 positions matching TRBD1. The CDR3 is 16 amino acids. CDR1 and CDR2 from the germline V gene are SGHRS and YFSETQ. V lost 4 bases, J lost 4 bases, and 12 bases stayed unmatched. The CDR3 is CASSPQGQGGGETQYF. CDR3 DNA: TGCGCCAGCAGCCCCCAAGGACAGGGTGGGGGAGAGACCCAGTACTTC. Full variable domain (remainder filled in from reference TRBV5-1 and TRBJ2-5): KAGVTQTPRYLIKTRGQQVTLSCSPISGHRSVSWYQQTPGQGLQFLFEYFSETQRNKGNFPGRFSGRQFSNSRSEMNVSTLELGDSALYLCASSPQGQGGGETQYFGPGTRLLVL.

The chain recombines TRBV6-5 with TRBJ2-1; D tentatively fits TRBD1 or TRBD2 (7 bases each). Trimming shortened V by 8 bases and J by 4 bases, and 18 bases separated the two germline ends. The CDR3 is 15 residues long. The germline CDR1 and CDR2 sequences are MNHEY and SVGAGI. This chain's CDR3 is CASSRRGRGYNEQFF. CDR3 in DNA: TGTGCCAGCTCCAGGAGGGGGCGGGGGTACAATGAGCAGTTCTTC.

The rearrangement joins TRBV7-9 to TRBJ1-5; 7 bases agree with TRBD1. Germline assignment: CDR1 SEHNR and CDR2 FQNEAQ (reference sequence). V lost 1 base, J lost 2 bases, and 5 bases stayed unmatched. The CDR3 is 16 amino acids. CDR3 region: CASSLEGGAGNQPQHF. Written as DNA, the CDR3 is TGTGCCAGCAGCTTAGAAGGGGGCGCAGGCAATCAGCCCCAGCATTTT.

The chain recombines TRBV10-3 with TRBJ1-1; D is unclear. Germline CDR1 reads ENHRY; CDR2 reads SYGVKD. The germline V and J ends were trimmed by 10 bases and 9 bases, with 18 bases remaining between them. The CDR3 is 12 residues long. The chain's CDR3 is CATLASRFQAFF. The CDR3 DNA reads as TGTGCCACCTTGGCTTCGAGGTTTCAAGCTTTCTTT.

The rearrangement links TRBV5-1 to TRBJ2-5; no clear D gene. V lost 4 bases and J lost 5, with 12 bases in between. Germline CDR1 reads SGHRS; CDR2 reads YFSETQ. The CDR3 is made up of 13 amino acids. CDR3 loop: CASSGYSQETQYF. The CDR3 coding sequence is TGCGCCAGCAGCGGGTACAGTCAGGAGACCCAGTACTTC.

This chain's CDR3 is CAWSHYSGYTF. DNA of the CDR3: TGTGCCTGGAGCCACTACAGTGGCTACACCTTC. The chain couples TRBV30 to TRBJ1-2; D gene ambiguous. V shed 3 bases and J shed 7 bases, with 9 bases lying between them. Germline V gene lookup returns CDR1 GTSNPN and CDR2 SVGIG (reference sequence). This CDR3 spans 11 amino acids. Full variable domain (rest looked up from reference TRBV30 and TRBJ1-2): SQTIHQWPATLVQPVGSPLSLECTVEGTSNPNLYWYRQAAGRGLQLLFYSVGIGQISSEVPQNLSASRPQDRQFILSSKKLLLSDSGFYLCAWSHYSGYTFGSGTRLTVV.

This clone was seen only a few times. CDR3 sequence: CASSIRQGSPNIQYF. The CDR3 nucleotides read TGTGCCAGCAGTATCCGACAGGGGTCCCCGAACATTCAGTACTTC. V and J are TRBV2 and TRBJ2-4; TRBD1 matches 8 bases. CDR3 size: 15 residues. Germline V lookup: CDR1 SNHLY, CDR2 FYNNEI. J gave up 7 bases and V 5 bases, and 10 bases lay outside the gene matches.

The CDR3 protein is CASSPSGQGEQYF. DNA for the CDR3: TGTGCCAGCTCACCATCGGGACAGGGCGAGCAGTACTTC. This chain uses TRBV18 with TRBJ2-7; 9 bases align to TRBD1. The CDR3 totals 13 residues. The trim removed 2 bases at V and 6 bases at J, leaving 2 bases unmatched. Looked up from germline, CDR1 is KGHSH and CDR2 is LQKENI.

This clone was seen a few times. CDR3 residues: CSVGLGSGLWYEQYF. The CDR3 DNA sequence: TGCAGCGTCGGATTGGGGTCAGGTCTATGGTACGAGCAGTACTTC. This chain joins TRBV29-1 and TRBJ2-7; D is unclear. CDR1 is SQVTM, CDR2 ANQGSEA, per germline. CDR3 length equals 15 residues. V lost 6 bases and J lost 4, with 22 bases in between.

This clone showed up just a few times. The chain is built from TRBV7-2 and TRBJ2-2, with 7 positions matching TRBD1. CDR1 SGHTA and CDR2 FQGNSA come from the germline V gene. The V segment lost 5 bases and the J segment 14 bases; nucleotides outside the gene matches: 5. This CDR3 region has 11 residues. The CDR3 reads CASSARDSLFF. CDR3 DNA: TGTGCCAGCAGCGCCCGGGACAGCCTGTTTTTT.

The chain has TRBV15 and TRBJ2-7, with D maybe TRBD2 (5 bases). V lost 1 base, J lost 6 bases, and 10 bases lay in between. Germline CDR1 is LNHNV and CDR2 is YYDKDF (reference sequence). The CDR3 has 13 residues. CDR3 amino acids: CATSRAEGGEQYF. The CDR3 region has the DNA TGTGCCACCAGCAGAGCAGAGGGCGGCGAGCAGTACTTC. Together with reference TRBV15 and TRBJ2-7, the CDR3 gives the full variable domain: DAMVIQNPRYQVTQFGKPVTLSCSQTLNHNVMYWYQQKSSQAPKLLFHYYDKDFNNEADTPDNFQSRRPNTSFCFLDIRSPGLGDTAMYLCATSRAEGGEQYFGPGTRLTVT.

The V and J genes are TRBV29-1 and TRBJ1-2, with D unclear. V was cut by 7 bases and J by 6 bases, with 6 bases left in between. This CDR3 has 9 residues. CDR1 is SQVTM and CDR2 is ANQGSEA in the germline V gene. The CDR3 DNA follows: TGCAGCGGGGAAGATGGCTACACCTTC. This gives the protein CSGEDGYTF.

This chain links TRBV30 with TRBJ2-1, with D tentatively TRBD2 (6 bases). The V gene lost 0 bases and the J gene lost 5 bases, with 17 bases spanning the gap. CDR1 GTSNPN and CDR2 SVGIG come from the germline V gene (reference sequence). The CDR3 is 16 residues long. CDR3 sequence (DNA): TGTGCCTGGAGTGTACGGTTCCGGAGCGGGCACAATGAGCAGTTCTTC. The encoded protein is CAWSVRFRSGHNEQFF.